This entry concerns a single T cell receptor (beta chain). Its antigen remains unidentified. This specimen comes from a study of cytomegalovirus exposure and HLA in healthy donors. Study at large: Roughly 180 million T cells yielded 90 million to 130 million unique TCR beta sequences, as an earlier analysis found. General study points: TCR beta sequences reportedly predicted most subjects' HLA-A and HLA-B alleles accurately. With further analysis later on, most CMV-associated TCR beta chains appeared HLA-restricted. A missense variant in DCLRE1C was later tied to TCR beta V- and J-gene trimming.

The PCR contained 60 Vbeta and 13 Jbeta primers. TCRdb keeps only in-frame clones here, not all; method: immunoSEQ multiplex PCR. The data contain about 190,000 clones, approximately 85% of them singletons. With V trimmed by 0 bases and J by 3 bases, 6 bases remained unmatched. CDR3 length: 17 amino acids. Sequenced: PBMCs. The V and J genes are TRBV6-7 and TRBJ2-2; 8 positions agree with TRBD1. TRBV6-7 is labeled an ORF, and its function is uncertain. The receptor was derived from a woman younger than 35 in good health and CMV-seronegative. In DNA, the CDR3 is TGTGCCAGCAGTTACTCCCAGGACAGGGTGGACACCGGGGAGCTGTTTTTT. This gives the protein CASSYSQDRVDTGELFF.